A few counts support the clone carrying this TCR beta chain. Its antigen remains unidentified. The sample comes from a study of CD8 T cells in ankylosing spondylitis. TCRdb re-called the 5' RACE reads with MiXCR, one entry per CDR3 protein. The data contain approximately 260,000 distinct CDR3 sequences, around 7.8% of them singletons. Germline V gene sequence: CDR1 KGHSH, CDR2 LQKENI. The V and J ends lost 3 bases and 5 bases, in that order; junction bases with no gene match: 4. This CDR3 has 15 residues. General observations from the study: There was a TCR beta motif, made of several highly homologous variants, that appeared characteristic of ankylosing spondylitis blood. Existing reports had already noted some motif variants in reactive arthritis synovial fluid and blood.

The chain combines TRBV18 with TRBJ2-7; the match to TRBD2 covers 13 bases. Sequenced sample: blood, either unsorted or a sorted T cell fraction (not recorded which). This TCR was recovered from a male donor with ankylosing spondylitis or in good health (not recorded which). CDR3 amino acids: CASSPYGLAGDEQYF. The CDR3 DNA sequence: TGTGCCAGCTCACCCTACGGACTAGCGGGAGACGAGCAGTACTTC. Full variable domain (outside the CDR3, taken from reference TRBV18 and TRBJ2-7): NAGVMQNPRHLVRRRGQEARLRCSPMKGHSHVYWYRQLPEEGLKFMVYLQKENIIDESGMPKERFSAEFPKEGPSILRIQQVVRGDSAAYFCASSPYGLAGDEQYFGPGTRLTVT.